A selection of T cell receptor beta chains follows, all from one sample in a study of CD8 T cells in Susac syndrome. TCRdb reprocessed the immunoSEQ multiplex PCR reads via MiXCR and lists one record per CDR3 protein. The sample carries 100,000 to 150,000 distinct CDR3 sequences, around 85% recorded once. The source material was CD8+ T cells from PBMCs. Receptors were obtained from a human donor with multiple sclerosis. Both conserved end residues are part of each CDR3. D genes are given only for firm matches. Clone size is given for some rows only: seen once, a few or many times, or a class if the clone is expanded.

size	D	V	J	CDR3	DNA
NA	NA	TRBV13	TRBJ2-5	CASSQRPLFGETQYF	TGTGCCAGCAGCCAACGCCCCCTCTTTGGGGAGACCCAGTACTTC
NA	NA	TRBV4-1	TRBJ2-1	CASSQDLASPVEFF	TGCGCCAGCAGCCAAGATTTAGCATCGCCTGTGGAGTTCTTC
NA	NA	TRBV6-1	TRBJ2-2	CASSPPPRRLDTGELFF	TGTGCCAGCAGCCCCCCCCCGAGACGGCTCGACACCGGGGAGCTGTTTTTT
NA	TRBD1	TRBV2	TRBJ2-7	CASRGDRVYEQYF	TGTGCCAGCAGGGGAGACAGGGTCTACGAGCAGTACTTC
NA	NA	TRBV6-5	TRBJ2-3	CASSYTGLVTSTDTQYF	TGTGCCAGCAGTTACACTGGCCTCGTTACTAGCACAGATACGCAGTATTTT
NA	TRBD1	TRBV19	TRBJ2-1	CASRQGAHEQFF	TGTGCCAGCCGACAGGGTGCCCATGAGCAGTTCTTC
NA	NA	TRBV19	TRBJ2-1	CASSTLYNEQFF	TGTGCCAGTAGTACCTTATACAATGAGCAGTTCTTC
few	NA	TRBV27	TRBJ2-2	CASSLSANTGELFF	TGTGCCAGCAGTTTATCCGCGAACACCGGGGAGCTGTTTTTT
few	NA	TRBV7-2	TRBJ2-3	CASSLAPRGWEASTDTQYF	TGTGCCAGCAGCTTAGCGCCGAGGGGTTGGGAGGCAAGCACAGATACGCAGTATTTT
NA	NA	TRBV4-3	TRBJ2-2	CASSQGVRRTGELFF	TGCGCCAGCAGCCAGGGGGTTAGGCGCACCGGGGAGCTGTTTTTT
NA	TRBD2	TRBV7-2	TRBJ2-5	CASNVGGEETQYF	TGTGCCAGCAACGTTGGGGGGGAAGAGACCCAGTACTTC
NA	NA	TRBV6-4	TRBJ1-1	CASSPTGTHGYTEAFF	TGTGCCAGCAGTCCAACAGGGACCCACGGTTACACTGAAGCTTTCTTT
NA	NA	TRBV12-3/TRBV12-4	TRBJ2-1	CASTNRREHDEQFF	TGTGCCAGCACCAACCGTAGGGAGCACGATGAGCAGTTCTTC
few	NA	TRBV15	TRBJ2-5	CATSRDRGETQYF	TGTGCCACCAGCAGAGATCGGGGAGAGACCCAGTACTTC
NA	NA	TRBV2	TRBJ1-6	CASSVGGLLSSYNSPLHF	TGTGCCAGCAGTGTGGGGGGGCTTCTGAGCTCCTATAATTCACCCCTCCACTTT
NA	NA	TRBV7-6	TRBJ1-3	CASSLGGEGDGNTTYF	TGTGCCAGCAGCCTCGGTGGGGAAGGGGATGGAAACACCACATATTTT
NA	TRBD1	TRBV7-9	TRBJ1-6	CASSSYRDREGEPLHF	TGTGCCAGCAGCTCGTACCGGGACAGGGAGGGTGAACCCCTCCACTTT
once	NA	TRBV28	TRBJ1-1	CASSFGLVPEAFF	TGTGCCAGCAGTTTTGGCTTAGTCCCTGAAGCTTTCTTT
NA	NA	TRBV20-1	TRBJ2-7	CSVRDLRGPPYEQYF	TGCAGTGTTAGAGATCTCCGGGGTCCCCCCTACGAGCAGTACTTC
NA	TRBD2	TRBV20-1	TRBJ2-1	CSALARDYSYNEQFF	TGCAGTGCCCTAGCCAGGGACTACTCCTACAATGAGCAGTTCTTC
NA	NA	TRBV7-8	TRBJ1-1	CASSLGGRGLWAFF	TGTGCCAGCAGCTTAGGAGGACGGGGTCTGTGGGCTTTCTTT
NA	NA	TRBV9	TRBJ2-1	CASSAEGGSYNEQFF	TGTGCCAGCAGCGCCGAGGGGGGTTCCTACAATGAGCAGTTCTTC
NA	NA	TRBV30	TRBJ1-1	CAWGWSREAFF	TGTGCCTGGGGATGGTCGAGGGAAGCTTTCTTT